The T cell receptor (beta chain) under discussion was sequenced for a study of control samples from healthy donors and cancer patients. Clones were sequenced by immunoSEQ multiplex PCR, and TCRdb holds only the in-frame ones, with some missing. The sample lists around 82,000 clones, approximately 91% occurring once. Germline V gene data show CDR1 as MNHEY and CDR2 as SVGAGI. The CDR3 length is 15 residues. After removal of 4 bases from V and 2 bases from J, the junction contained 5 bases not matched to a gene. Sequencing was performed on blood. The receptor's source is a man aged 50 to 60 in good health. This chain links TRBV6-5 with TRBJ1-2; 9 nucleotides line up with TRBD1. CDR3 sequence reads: CASSSQGAGNYGYTF. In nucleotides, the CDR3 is TGTGCCAGCAGTTCACAGGGGGCAGGGAACTATGGCTACACCTTC.